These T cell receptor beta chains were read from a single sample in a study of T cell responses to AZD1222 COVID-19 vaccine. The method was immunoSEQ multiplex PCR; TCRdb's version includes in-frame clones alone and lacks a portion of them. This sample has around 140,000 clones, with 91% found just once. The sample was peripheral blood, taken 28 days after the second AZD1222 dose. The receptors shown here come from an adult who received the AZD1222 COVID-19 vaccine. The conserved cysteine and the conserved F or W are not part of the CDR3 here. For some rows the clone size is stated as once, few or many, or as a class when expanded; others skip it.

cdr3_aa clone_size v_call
SVQQQGSEKLF NA TRBV29-1
ASSLVVGVGSPLH NA TRBV7-2
AWSDWTDSYNEQF NA TRBV30
ASSQVGVNTEAF NA TRBV3-1/TRBV3-2
ASSEGVSNQPQH NA TRBV2
ASSKAKYTGRNNQPQH NA TRBV21-1
ASSLEGGESPLH NA TRBV5-1
ASSEALRVTEAF once TRBV2
ASNTAGDSGEKLF NA TRBV6-5
ASSVGFVGTTETQY NA TRBV9
ASSGVGTRPYT NA TRBV9
ASSQEPGGYT few TRBV3-1/TRBV3-2
ASSYSGTGSGSNQPQH NA TRBV19
ASSLGGAGNQPQH NA TRBV7-8
ATSRGTGGYYGYT NA TRBV15
ASSPGFSGANVLT few TRBV7-9
ASSPPLWTGNNSPLH NA TRBV18
ASSLASSNTEAF NA TRBV7-9
ASSPDRGNTEAF NA TRBV3-1/TRBV3-2
ASSLSRGRETQY NA TRBV7-2
AISESGVAYGYT NA TRBV10-3
ASSLGTDTISYNEQF NA TRBV11-3
ASSLTSGSASEQF once TRBV7-9
ASSFYRDTGELF NA TRBV6-5
ASKPGDSYTGELF NA TRBV7-3
ASSTPIGMNTEAF NA TRBV19
ASSPHPQSNQPQH NA TRBV19
ASSGGLTSYNEQF NA TRBV5-1
ASSPYGRLSNSPLH NA TRBV11-2
ASSLEGVARTQY NA TRBV7-9
ASRLTARGLGGYT NA TRBV12-2
ASSRGGQEQF NA TRBV18
ATSDAGPGQGRNEQF NA TRBV24-1
ASSTPTGGYT NA TRBV2
ASSFQRLDTHTQY NA TRBV11-2
ASSIQEGATAF NA TRBV19
ASSSGQVSPLH NA TRBV5-8
AISETGQAVNQPQH NA TRBV10-3
ASSVQGHTEAF NA TRBV2
ASSLQGDTQY NA TRBV5-1
ASSFGTSGRAVGIQY NA TRBV3-1/TRBV3-2
AWSSLSGNTIY NA TRBV30
SAGDGGYT NA TRBV20-1
ASSRQGFTEAF NA TRBV6-6
ASSPTGQSLGNTIY NA TRBV18
ASSLAAGGNSEAF NA TRBV7-9
ASSEESRGQTYGYT NA TRBV6-1